The entry below gives a single T cell receptor (beta chain) sequence along with its context. This entry comes from a study of blood T cell repertoires in COVID-19. This CDR3 spans 15 amino acids. CDR1 SGHTA and CDR2 FQGTGA come from the germline V gene. V was pared by 0 bases and J by 1 base, with 9 bases between. The data were produced by immunoSEQ multiplex PCR, yet TCRdb's version contains in-frame clones alone and is incomplete. The sample holds over 50,000 clones, around 87% seen once. This sequence joins TRBV7-3 and TRBJ2-5; perhaps TRBD2 as D (7 bases). Sequenced input: peripheral blood. This receptor was obtained from a man aged 50-60 years with active COVID-19. The CDR3 DNA reads TGTGCCAGCAGCTTAACAGGGGGGGCCCAAGAGACCCAGTACTTC. Its translation: CASSLTGGAQETQYF. Together with reference TRBV7-3 and TRBJ2-5, the CDR3 gives the full variable domain: GAGVSQTPSNKVTEKGKYVELRCDPISGHTALYWYRQSLGQGPEFLIYFQGTGAADDSGLPNDRFFAVRPEGSVSTLKIQRTERGDSAVYLCASSLTGGAQETQYFGPGTRLLVL.